A single sample gave rise to the 5 T cell receptor beta chains below, sequenced in a study of beta chain features in type 1 diabetes. cDNA synthesis used the whole RNA isolate, giving expressed TCRB sequences. Repertoires were generated with immunoSEQ multiplex PCR, while TCRdb's copy carries only in-frame clones and drops some. The sample yields 300,000 to 450,000 clones, roughly 12% seen once. The material sequenced was naive CD4+ T cells from blood. These receptors all stem from a man in his late teens or twenties in good health.

This clone has more than one count but fewer than ten. The gene calls are TRBV4-2 and TRBJ1-6; D may be TRBD1 (5 bases). This CDR3 comprises 17 residues. V dropped 0 bases and J dropped 8 bases, with 17 bases sitting between them. Per germline, CDR1 LGHNA and CDR2 YNFKEQ. The CDR3 spells CASSQDLRAGGDSPLHF. The CDR3 nucleotides read TGTGCCAGCAGCCAAGATTTAAGGGCAGGAGGGGATTCACCCCTCCACTTT.

The chain combines TRBV7-9 with TRBJ1-4; no firm D call. Trimming took 2 bases from V and 6 from J, leaving 16 bases between them. The germline V gene has CDR1 SEHNR and CDR2 FQNEAQ (reference sequence). The CDR3 runs 16 residues. The CDR3 is CASSLNGGRLDEKLFF. CDR3 bases: TGTGCCAGCAGCTTAAATGGAGGGCGATTAGATGAAAAACTGTTTTTT. The variable domain in full, completed from reference TRBV7-9 and TRBJ1-4, reads DTGVSQNPRHKITKRGQNVTFRCDPISEHNRLYWYRQTLGQGPEFLTYFQNEAQLEKSRLLSDRFSAERPKGSFSTLEIQRTEQGDSAMYLCASSLNGGRLDEKLFFGSGTQLSVL.

V is TRBV7-9 and J is TRBJ1-1, with D possibly TRBD1 on 5 matching bases. The ends were cut back, 5 bases at V and 4 bases at J, with 14 bases in the middle. The CDR3 extends over 14 amino acids. Germline assignment: CDR1 SEHNR and CDR2 FQNEAQ (reference sequence). DNA for the CDR3: TGTGCCAGCAGCCGGGACTGGGGTAGCACTGAAGCTTTCTTT. As protein: CASSRDWGSTEAFF.

The chain couples TRBV5-1 to TRBJ2-2, with D unclear. The CDR3 runs to 15 residues. Germline assignment: CDR1 SGHRS and CDR2 YFSETQ. The germline V and J ends were trimmed by 0 bases and 2 bases, with 8 bases remaining between them. The CDR3 DNA is TGCGCCAGCAGCTTGGGACACGTAAACACCGGGGAGCTGTTTTTT. This translates into CASSLGHVNTGELFF. The variable domain in full, with the rest retrieved from reference TRBV5-1 and TRBJ2-2, is KAGVTQTPRYLIKTRGQQVTLSCSPISGHRSVSWYQQTPGQGLQFLFEYFSETQRNKGNFPGRFSGRQFSNSRSEMNVSTLELGDSALYLCASSLGHVNTGELFFGEGSRLTVL.

The V and J genes are TRBV11-3 and TRBJ2-1; tentatively, D is TRBD2 (5 bases). The germline V gene has CDR1 SGHNT and CDR2 YENEEA. The CDR3 sequence is 13 residues long. The germline V and J ends were trimmed by 2 bases and 6 bases, with 8 bases remaining between them. DNA of the CDR3: TGTGCCAGCAGCTTACGAGGGCCCAATGAGCAGTTCTTC. As protein: CASSLRGPNEQFF. The complete variable domain, with remaining parts taken from reference TRBV11-3 and TRBJ2-1, reads EAGVVQSPRYKIIEKKQPVAFWCNPISGHNTLYWYLQNLGQGPELLIRYENEEAVDDSQLPKDRFSAERLKGVDSTLKIQPAELGDSAVYLCASSLRGPNEQFFGPGTRLTVL.